This is a list of T cell receptor beta chains from one sample in a study of T cell repertoires in ileal Crohn's disease. Some clones are missing from TCRdb's copy, which holds only in-frame ones; the method was immunoSEQ multiplex PCR. The sample holds thousands of clones, approximately 80% seen once. Sample: ileal tissue. The receptors come from an adult with Crohn's disease. CDR3s include the opening cysteine and the closing phenylalanine or tryptophan. D genes are given only for firm matches. Expanded clones are given a class, and other clones once, few, many or no size at all.

>.|once|TRBJ2-7|TRBV7-8
CASSSARREDEQYF
TGTGCCAGCAGCTCGGCGAGGAGGGAGGACGAGCAGTACTTC
>.|.|TRBJ2-7|TRBV2
CASSLNTPYEQYF
TGTGCCAGCAGTTTGAACACCCCCTACGAGCAGTACTTC
>.|once|TRBJ2-3|TRBV7-2
CASSFSPAFTDTQYF
TGTGCCAGCAGCTTTTCTCCGGCTTTCACAGATACGCAGTATTTT
>TRBD1|.|TRBJ1-1|TRBV7-3
CASSSQGSNTEAFF
TGTGCCAGCAGCTCACAGGGGTCCAACACTGAAGCTTTCTTT
>TRBD2|.|TRBJ2-2|TRBV5-1
CASKAGGNTGELFF
TGCGCCAGCAAAGCGGGAGGGAACACCGGGGAGCTGTTTTTT
>TRBD2|.|TRBJ2-7|TRBV19
CASASGAPYEQYF
TGTGCCAGTGCGAGCGGGGCCCCCTACGAGCAGTACTTC
>TRBD1|once|TRBJ1-1|TRBV30
CAWSGSPGQEAFF
TGTGCCTGGAGTGGATCGCCGGGACAGGAAGCTTTCTTT
>.|.|TRBJ1-1|TRBV27
CASSLRGSGNTEAFF
TGTGCCAGCAGTTTACGCGGGTCGGGGAACACTGAAGCTTTCTTT
>TRBD2|once|TRBJ2-1|TRBV27
CASSSRVAGGPFDEQFF
TGTGCCAGCAGTTCTAGGGTAGCGGGAGGGCCGTTCGATGAGCAGTTCTTC
>.|.|TRBJ2-2|TRBV5-1
CASSLDLVNAGELFF
TGCGCCAGCAGCTTGGACCTTGTGAACGCCGGGGAGCTGTTTTTT
>.|.|TRBJ2-5|TRBV7-9
CASSGRGRRETQYF
TGTGCCAGCAGCGGGAGGGGGCGCAGGGAGACCCAGTACTTC
>.|.|TRBJ1-1|TRBV11-1
CASSQRRNTEAFF
TGTGCCAGCAGCCAGAGACGGAACACTGAAGCTTTCTTT
>.|.|TRBJ1-5|TRBV28
CASRGAGLSNQPQHF
TGTGCCAGCAGAGGGGCGGGTCTTAGCAATCAGCCCCAGCATTTT
>.|.|TRBJ2-3|TRBV10-3
CAISGGGLAGTDTQYF
TGTGCCATCAGTGGTGGGGGGCTAGCGGGCACAGATACGCAGTATTTT
>.|.|TRBJ2-3|TRBV7-8
CASSQLATSTDTQYF
TGTGCCAGCAGCCAACTAGCCACTAGCACAGATACGCAGTATTTT
>.|.|TRBJ2-7|TRBV5-6
CASSSDYGEQYF
TGTGCCAGCAGCTCCGACTACGGCGAGCAGTACTTC
>TRBD2|.|TRBJ2-2|TRBV2
CASSPGLERTGELFF
TGTGCCAGCAGTCCGGGACTAGAAAGGACCGGGGAGCTGTTTTTT
>TRBD2|.|TRBJ2-3|TRBV2
CASSEGRGGTDTQYF
TGTGCCAGCAGTGAGGGTCGGGGGGGCACAGATACGCAGTATTTT
>.|.|TRBJ2-5|TRBV4-1
CASSQGHGSGEETQYF
TGCGCCAGCAGCCAAGGGCACGGGAGTGGAGAAGAGACCCAGTACTTC
>TRBD1|.|TRBJ2-5|TRBV4-1
CASSHGDRQQETQYF
TGCGCCAGCAGCCACGGGGACAGACAACAAGAGACCCAGTACTTC
>.|.|TRBJ1-5|TRBV7-9
CASSLGDGSNQPQHF
TGTGCCAGCAGCTTAGGGGACGGTAGCAATCAGCCCCAGCATTTT
>.|few|TRBJ2-7|TRBV2
CASRGLNVPEEQYF
TGTGCCAGCAGAGGCCTTAACGTCCCTGAAGAGCAGTACTTC
>.|.|TRBJ2-3|TRBV19
CASSISQATDTQYF
TGTGCCAGTAGTATATCGCAGGCTACAGATACGCAGTATTTT
>.|.|TRBJ1-1|TRBV27
CASSLLRGMAAFF
TGTGCCAGCAGTTTGCTTAGGGGTATGGCGGCTTTCTTT
>TRBD2|.|TRBJ2-3|TRBV11-2
CASNGPGLATLVF
TGTGCCAGCAATGGACCGGGACTAGCGACTCTCGTTTTT
>.|once|TRBJ2-1|TRBV7-3
CASSVAAYNEQFF
TGTGCCAGCAGCGTAGCGGCCTACAATGAGCAGTTCTTC
>TRBD1|.|TRBJ1-1|TRBV19
CASSRQGANTEAFF
TGTGCCAGTAGTAGACAGGGGGCGAACACTGAAGCTTTCTTT
>.|few|TRBJ1-2|TRBV27
CASSFAAGFYGYTF
TGTGCCAGCAGTTTCGCTGCCGGCTTCTATGGCTACACCTTC
>.|.|TRBJ1-3|TRBV6-5
CASSPRDSGNTIYF
TGTGCCAGCAGCCCCAGAGACTCTGGAAACACCATATATTTT
>.|.|TRBJ2-7|TRBV7-9
CASESPRGYEQYF
TGTGCCAGCGAATCGCCGCGCGGGTACGAGCAGTACTTC
>.|.|TRBJ1-4|TRBV2
CASRPGPSNEKLFF
TGTGCCAGCAGACCGGGACCGTCGAATGAAAAACTGTTTTTT
>.|.|TRBJ2-1|TRBV19
CASSRSAGYNEQFF
TGTGCCAGTAGCCGGTCCGCCGGGTACAATGAGCAGTTCTTC
>TRBD2|.|TRBJ2-1|TRBV7-2
CASSDPGTSGRRDEQFF
TGTGCCAGCAGCGATCCCGGGACTAGCGGGAGAAGGGATGAGCAGTTCTTC
>TRBD2|.|TRBJ2-3|TRBV7-3
CASSPQGTSGADTQYF
TGTGCCAGCAGCCCCCAGGGGACTAGCGGCGCAGATACGCAGTATTTT
>.|.|TRBJ1-2|TRBV4-2
CASSQELGTDYGYTF
TGTGCCAGCAGCCAAGAACTCGGGACGGACTATGGCTACACCTTC
>.|hyperexpanded|TRBJ2-1|TRBV5-1
CASSPPGHLITGGGYNEQFF
TGCGCCAGCAGCCCACCCGGACACTTAATTACCGGAGGGGGATACAATGAGCAGTTCTTC
>TRBD1|.|TRBJ2-5|TRBV5-4
CASSLTGGMETQYF
TGTGCCAGCAGCCTGACAGGGGGGATGGAGACCCAGTACTTC
>.|.|TRBJ2-1|TRBV19
CASSMRNYNEQFF
TGTGCCAGTAGTATGCGGAATTACAATGAGCAGTTCTTC
>TRBD1|.|TRBJ1-3|TRBV2
CASSPISRTGPSGNTIYF
TGTGCCAGCAGTCCCATATCGAGGACAGGGCCCTCTGGAAACACCATATATTTT
>TRBD2|.|TRBJ2-1|TRBV7-9
CASSFYSGSVDEQFF
TGTGCCAGCAGCTTTTACAGCGGGAGCGTGGATGAGCAGTTCTTC
>.|.|TRBJ2-1|TRBV5-4
CASSLGGRNEQFF
TGTGCCAGCAGCCTCGGGGGAAGGAATGAGCAGTTCTTC
>TRBD2|.|TRBJ2-1|TRBV15
CATRERAYNEQFF
TGTGCCACGCGGGAGAGGGCCTACAATGAGCAGTTCTTC
>TRBD2|.|TRBJ2-2|TRBV30
CAWRASGRDTGELFF
TGTGCCTGGAGAGCTAGCGGGAGAGACACCGGGGAGCTGTTTTTT
>.|.|TRBJ1-1|TRBV7-3
CASSLGQITEAFF
TGTGCCAGCAGCTTAGGACAGATCACTGAAGCTTTCTTT
>.|.|TRBJ1-3|TRBV6-1
CASSERHGLWNTIYF
TGTGCCAGCAGTGAAAGGCATGGGCTCTGGAACACCATATATTTT
>TRBD1|.|TRBJ2-7|TRBV9
CASSPGQGGYEQYF
TGTGCCAGCAGTCCTGGACAGGGGGGTTACGAGCAGTACTTC
>.|.|TRBJ2-2|TRBV7-9
CASSSNQGTLGVSGELFF
TGTGCCAGCAGCTCGAACCAAGGGACCCTCGGTGTCTCCGGGGAGCTGTTTTTT
>TRBD1|.|TRBJ1-2|TRBV15
CATSIGTGNTYGYTF
TGTGCCACCAGCATCGGGACAGGGAATACCTATGGCTACACCTTC
>.|.|TRBJ2-7|TRBV5-4
CASSSSYEQYF
TGTGCCAGCAGCTCCTCCTACGAGCAGTACTTC
>TRBD2|.|TRBJ2-3|TRBV27
CASTFWGGDGTDTQYF
TGTGCCAGCACCTTCTGGGGGGGAGACGGCACAGATACGCAGTATTTT
>TRBD1|once|TRBJ1-5|TRBV30
CAWSVQGNQPQHF
TGTGCCTGGAGTGTACAGGGGAATCAGCCCCAGCATTTT
>.|.|TRBJ1-2|TRBV21-1
CASSKGDRRVHGYTF
TGTGCCAGCAGCAAGGGGGACAGGAGGGTTCATGGCTACACCTTC
>TRBD2|.|TRBJ2-1|TRBV4-2
CASSQGDGRAYNEQFF
TGTGCCAGCAGCCAAGGCGACGGGAGGGCATACAATGAGCAGTTCTTC
>.|.|TRBJ2-3|TRBV7-3
CASSSRAAGEDTQYF
TGTGCCAGCAGCTCGAGGGCCGCAGGGGAAGATACGCAGTATTTT